This T cell receptor (beta chain) was profiled in a study of radiotherapy plus CTLA-4 blockade in lung cancer. Focal radiation with ipilimumab CTLA-4 blockade was given to patients with chemo-refractory metastatic non-small-cell lung cancer. The V gene's germline CDR1 is SGHRS and CDR2 YFSETQ. The length of the CDR3 is 15 residues. Clones were sequenced by immunoSEQ multiplex PCR, and TCRdb holds only the in-frame ones, with some missing. The sample includes about 36,000 clones, more than 80% of them seen just once. V usage is TRBV5-1 and J usage is TRBJ2-5; 9 bases match TRBD2. The tail of the sequence fits TRBJ2-7 better, so the J call may be wrong. The input for sequencing was peripheral blood, taken from a patient treated with radiotherapy plus ipilimumab. The clonotype comes from a human donor with non-small cell lung cancer who had stable disease on radiotherapy plus ipilimumab. CDR3 sequence: CASSLPAGGVYEQYF. Written as DNA, the CDR3 is TGCGCCAGCAGCTTACCGGCGGGAGGGGTCTACGAGCAGTACTTC.